This T cell receptor beta chain was observed in a study of blood T cell repertoires in COVID-19. About the research overall: Sample material is recorded as cDNA or gDNA derived from T cells, B-cell-depleted T cells, or PBMCs.

Cohorts were assigned according to the clinical history that participants reported. What the recovered Cohort 3 donors had was two negative PCRs, clearance, or symptom resolution. As originally analysed: Nucleated cell counts were estimated from reference gene primer amplification. TCRdb's table, derived via immunoSEQ multiplex PCR, lists solely in-frame clones and lacks some. The DNA was the basis for D and trimming; V, J and clone size are from that table. This table has approximately 64,000 clones, roughly 91% appearing once. This CDR3 has 16 amino acids. Trimming removed 3 bases from V and 0 bases from J; junction bases left unmatched: 2. Germline lookup yields CDR1 LGHDT and CDR2 YNNKEL (reference sequence).

Sequenced input: PBMCs or T cells enriched from blood (not recorded which). This sequence was found in a woman in her thirties or forties who had recovered from COVID-19. V usage is TRBV3-1 (or the pseudogene TRBV3-2) and J usage is TRBJ2-2, with 9 bases lining up with TRBD2. The CDR3 sequence is CASSQAGGANTGELFF. The DNA for the CDR3 is TGTGCCAGCAGCCAGGCGGGGGGGGCGAACACCGGGGAGCTGTTTTTT.